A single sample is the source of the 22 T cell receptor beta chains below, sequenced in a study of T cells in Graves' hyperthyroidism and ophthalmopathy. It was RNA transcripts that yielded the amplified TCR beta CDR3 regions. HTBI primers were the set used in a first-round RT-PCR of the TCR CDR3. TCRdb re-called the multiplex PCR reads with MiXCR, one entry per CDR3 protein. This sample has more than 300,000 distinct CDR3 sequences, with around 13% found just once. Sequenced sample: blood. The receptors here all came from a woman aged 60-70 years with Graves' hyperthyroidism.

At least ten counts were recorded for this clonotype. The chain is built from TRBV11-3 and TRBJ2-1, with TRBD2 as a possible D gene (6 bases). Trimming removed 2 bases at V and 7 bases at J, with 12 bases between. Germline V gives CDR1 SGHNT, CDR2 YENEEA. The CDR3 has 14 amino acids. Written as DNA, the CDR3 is TGTGCCAGCAGCTTAATGGGGAGCGGGAATGAGCAGTTCTTC. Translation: CASSLMGSGNEQFF. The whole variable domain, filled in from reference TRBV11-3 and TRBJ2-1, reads EAGVVQSPRYKIIEKKQPVAFWCNPISGHNTLYWYLQNLGQGPELLIRYENEEAVDDSQLPKDRFSAERLKGVDSTLKIQPAELGDSAVYLCASSLMGSGNEQFFGPGTRLTVL.

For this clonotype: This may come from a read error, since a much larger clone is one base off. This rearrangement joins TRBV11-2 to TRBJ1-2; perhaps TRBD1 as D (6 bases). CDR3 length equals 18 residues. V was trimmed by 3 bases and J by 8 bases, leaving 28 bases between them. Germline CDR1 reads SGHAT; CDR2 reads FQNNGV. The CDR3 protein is CASSFIRDRSLDSRGYTF. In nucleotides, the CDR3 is TGTGCCAGCAGCTTCATACGAGACAGGTCGCTGGATTCGAGAGGCTACACCTTC.

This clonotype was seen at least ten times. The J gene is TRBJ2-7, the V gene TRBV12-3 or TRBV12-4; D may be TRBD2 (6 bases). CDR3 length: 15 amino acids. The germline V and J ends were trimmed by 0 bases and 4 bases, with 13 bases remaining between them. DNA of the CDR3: TGTGCCAGCAGTTTAGCGCTAGCGAACCGATACGAGCAGTACTTC. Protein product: CASSLALANRYEQYF.

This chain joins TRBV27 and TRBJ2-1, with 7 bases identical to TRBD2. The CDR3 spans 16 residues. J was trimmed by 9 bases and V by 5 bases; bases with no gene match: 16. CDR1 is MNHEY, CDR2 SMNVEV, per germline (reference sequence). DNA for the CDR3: TGTGCCAGCAGTCCCATGGGGGGGGGGAGGGCGGGTGAGCAGTTCTTC. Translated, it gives CASSPMGGGRAGEQFF.

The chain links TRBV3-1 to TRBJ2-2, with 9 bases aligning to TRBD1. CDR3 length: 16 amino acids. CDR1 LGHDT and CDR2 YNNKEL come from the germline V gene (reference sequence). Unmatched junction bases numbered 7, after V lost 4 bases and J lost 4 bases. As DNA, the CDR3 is TGTGCCAGCAGCCCTACAGGGGGCGCTTCCACCGGGGAGCTGTTTTTT. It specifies CASSPTGGASTGELFF.

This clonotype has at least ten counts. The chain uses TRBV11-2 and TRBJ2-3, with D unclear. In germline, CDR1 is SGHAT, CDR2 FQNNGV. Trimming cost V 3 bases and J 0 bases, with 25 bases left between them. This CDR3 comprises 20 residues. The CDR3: CASSFPRNPSMKTSTDTQYF. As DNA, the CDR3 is TGTGCCAGCAGCTTCCCTCGGAATCCTTCAATGAAAACTAGCACAGATACGCAGTATTTT.

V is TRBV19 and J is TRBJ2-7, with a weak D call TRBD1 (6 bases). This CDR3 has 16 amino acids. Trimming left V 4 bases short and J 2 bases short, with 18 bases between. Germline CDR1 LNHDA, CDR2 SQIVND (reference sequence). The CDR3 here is CASSNSGANPPYEQYF. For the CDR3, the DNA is TGTGCCAGTAGTAACTCAGGGGCCAATCCTCCCTACGAGCAGTACTTC.

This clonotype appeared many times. DNA of the CDR3: TGTGCCAGCAGTTTTTCCGGGGCAGAGACCCAGTACTTC. The encoded protein is CASSFSGAETQYF. The gene calls are TRBV12-3 or TRBV12-4 and TRBJ2-5, with D possibly called TRBD1 or TRBD2 (5 bases each). This CDR3 region has 13 residues. The ends were cut back, 3 bases at V and 4 bases at J, with 9 bases in the middle.

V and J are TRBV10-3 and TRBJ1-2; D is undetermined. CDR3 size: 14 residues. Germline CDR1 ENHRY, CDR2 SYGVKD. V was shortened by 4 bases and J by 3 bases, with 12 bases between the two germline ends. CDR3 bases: TGTGCCATCAGTGCGAACTGGGGAGACTATGGCTACACCTTC. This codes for CAISANWGDYGYTF.

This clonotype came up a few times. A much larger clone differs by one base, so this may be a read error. The DNA for the CDR3 is TGTGTCAGCAGGCTAGCGGGAGGCCCGGGGGAGCAGTACTTC. Encoded protein: CVSRLAGGPGEQYF. This chain joins TRBV2 and TRBJ2-7; 11 positions match TRBD2. CDR3 length: 14 residues. Looked up from germline, CDR1 is SNHLY and CDR2 is FYNNEI.

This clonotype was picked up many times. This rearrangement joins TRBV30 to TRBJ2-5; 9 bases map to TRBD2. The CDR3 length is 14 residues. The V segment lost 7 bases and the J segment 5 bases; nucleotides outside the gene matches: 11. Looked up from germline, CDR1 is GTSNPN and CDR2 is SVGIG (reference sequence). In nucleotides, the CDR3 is TGTGCCTTTACGGGACTAGCTCGGTTGGAGACCCAGTACTTC. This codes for CAFTGLARLETQYF.

CDR3 loop: CASSTGSNTEAFF. The CDR3 DNA sequence: TGTGCCAGCAGTACAGGGTCGAACACTGAAGCTTTCTTT. This sequence joins TRBV2 and TRBJ1-1; D perhaps matches TRBD1 (6 bases). Between the trimmed V and J ends, which lost 5 bases and 1 base, there was a span of 8 bases. The germline CDR1 and CDR2 sequences are SNHLY and FYNNEI. This CDR3 has 13 residues.

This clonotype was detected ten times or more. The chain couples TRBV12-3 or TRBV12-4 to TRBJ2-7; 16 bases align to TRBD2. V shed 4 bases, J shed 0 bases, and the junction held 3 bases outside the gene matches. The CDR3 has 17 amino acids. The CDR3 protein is CASSSGTSGRASYEQYF. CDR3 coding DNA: TGTGCCAGCAGTTCCGGGACTAGCGGGAGGGCCTCCTACGAGCAGTACTTC.

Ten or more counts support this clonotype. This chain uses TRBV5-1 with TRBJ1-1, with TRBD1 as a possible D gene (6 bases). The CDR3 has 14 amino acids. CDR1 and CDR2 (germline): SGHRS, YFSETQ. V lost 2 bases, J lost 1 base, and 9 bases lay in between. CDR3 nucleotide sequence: TGCGCCAGCAGCTTCGGGGGGCCGAACACTGAAGCTTTCTTT. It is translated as CASSFGGPNTEAFF. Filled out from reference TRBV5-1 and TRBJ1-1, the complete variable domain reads KAGVTQTPRYLIKTRGQQVTLSCSPISGHRSVSWYQQTPGQGLQFLFEYFSETQRNKGNFPGRFSGRQFSNSRSEMNVSTLELGDSALYLCASSFGGPNTEAFFGQGTRLTVV.

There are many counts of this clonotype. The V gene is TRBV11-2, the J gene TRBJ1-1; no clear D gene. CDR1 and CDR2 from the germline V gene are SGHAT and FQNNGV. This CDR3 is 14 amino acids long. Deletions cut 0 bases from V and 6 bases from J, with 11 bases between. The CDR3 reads CASSLDRINAEAFF. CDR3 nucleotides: TGTGCCAGCAGCTTAGACAGAATTAACGCTGAAGCTTTCTTT.

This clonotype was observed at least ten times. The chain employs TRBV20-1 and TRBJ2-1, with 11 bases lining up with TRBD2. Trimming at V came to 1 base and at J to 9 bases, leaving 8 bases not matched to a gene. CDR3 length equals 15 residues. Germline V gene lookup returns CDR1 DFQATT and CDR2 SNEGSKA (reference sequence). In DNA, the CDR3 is TGCAGTGCTAGAGGGATACTAGCGGGAGCCGGTGAGCAGTTCTTC. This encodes CSARGILAGAGEQFF.

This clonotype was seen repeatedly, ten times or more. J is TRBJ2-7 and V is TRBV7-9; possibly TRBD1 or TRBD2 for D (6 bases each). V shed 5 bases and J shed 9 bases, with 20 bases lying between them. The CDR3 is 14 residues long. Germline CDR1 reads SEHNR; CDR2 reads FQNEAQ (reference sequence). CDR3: CASSRGDSKGVQYF. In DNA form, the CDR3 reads TGTGCCAGCAGCCGCGGGGACTCGAAGGGGGTGCAGTACTTC.

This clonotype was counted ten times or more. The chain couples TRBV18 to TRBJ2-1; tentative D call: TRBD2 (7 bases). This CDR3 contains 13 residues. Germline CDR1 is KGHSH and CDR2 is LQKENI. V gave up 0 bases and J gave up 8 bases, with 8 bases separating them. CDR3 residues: CASSPPRGHEQFF. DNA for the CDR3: TGTGCCAGCTCACCACCGCGGGGGCATGAGCAGTTCTTC. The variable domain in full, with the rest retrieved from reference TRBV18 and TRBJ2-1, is NAGVMQNPRHLVRRRGQEARLRCSPMKGHSHVYWYRQLPEEGLKFMVYLQKENIIDESGMPKERFSAEFPKEGPSILRIQQVVRGDSAAYFCASSPPRGHEQFFGPGTRLTVL.

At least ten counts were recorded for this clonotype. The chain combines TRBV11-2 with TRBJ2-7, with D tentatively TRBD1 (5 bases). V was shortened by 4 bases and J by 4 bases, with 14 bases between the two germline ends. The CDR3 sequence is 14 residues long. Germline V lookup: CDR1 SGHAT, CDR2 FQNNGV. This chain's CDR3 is CASSSWSGMYEQYF. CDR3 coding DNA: TGTGCCAGCAGCTCTTGGTCAGGGATGTACGAGCAGTACTTC.

This CDR3 is CASGIAKGTDTQYF. CDR3 DNA: TGCGCCAGCGGGATCGCGAAAGGCACAGATACGCAGTATTTT. The chain recombines TRBV5-1 with TRBJ2-3; D is ambiguous. The CDR3 covers 14 residues. The V end lost 7 bases, the J end lost 1 base, and 13 bases lay between the germline ends. CDR1 is SGHRS and CDR2 is YFSETQ in the germline V gene.

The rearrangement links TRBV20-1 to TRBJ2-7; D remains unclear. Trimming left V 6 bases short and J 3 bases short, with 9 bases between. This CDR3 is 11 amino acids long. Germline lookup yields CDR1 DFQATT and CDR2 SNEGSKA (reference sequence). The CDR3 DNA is TGCAGTGCCAGCAGTCTCTACGAGCAGTACTTC. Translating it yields CSASSLYEQYF.

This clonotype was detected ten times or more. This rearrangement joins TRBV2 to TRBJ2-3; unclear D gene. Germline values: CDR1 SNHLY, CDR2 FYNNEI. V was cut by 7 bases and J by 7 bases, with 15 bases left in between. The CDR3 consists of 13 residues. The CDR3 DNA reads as TGTGCCAGCAAGCCCGACGGACCACATACGCAGTATTTT. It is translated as CASKPDGPHTQYF.